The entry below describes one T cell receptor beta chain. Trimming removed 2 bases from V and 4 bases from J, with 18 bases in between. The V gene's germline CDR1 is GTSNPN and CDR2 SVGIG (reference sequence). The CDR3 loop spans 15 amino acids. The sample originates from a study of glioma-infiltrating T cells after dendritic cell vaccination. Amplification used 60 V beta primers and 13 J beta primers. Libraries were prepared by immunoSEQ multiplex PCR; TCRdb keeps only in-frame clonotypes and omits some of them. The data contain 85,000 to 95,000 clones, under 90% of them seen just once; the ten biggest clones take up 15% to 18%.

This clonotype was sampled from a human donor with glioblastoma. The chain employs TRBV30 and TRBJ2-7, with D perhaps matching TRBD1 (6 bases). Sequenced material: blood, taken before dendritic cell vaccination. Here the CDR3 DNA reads TGTGCCTGGAGTCGTAGACAGGCTCTCGGGTACGAGCAGTACTTC. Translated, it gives CAWSRRQALGYEQYF.